This record covers a single T cell receptor beta chain. These data originate in a study of early T cells in non-severe SARS-CoV-2 infection. The overall study: RNA in bulk from unsorted whole blood was sequenced, and chains were unpaired.

TCRdb recomputed calls from the 5' RACE reads with MiXCR, one row per CDR3 protein. This sample has fewer than 110,000 distinct CDR3 sequences, with 11% found just once. Trimming pared 1 base from V and 0 bases from J, leaving 10 bases between. CDR3 length: 16 amino acids. Germline CDR1 is SGHVS and CDR2 is FQNEAQ. This chain uses TRBV7-8 with TRBJ2-1; perhaps TRBD2 as D (5 bases). The sample consisted of whole blood. The clonotype was recovered from an adult who was a healthcare worker with PCR-confirmed SARS-CoV-2 infection or an uninfected control (not recorded which). CDR3 sequence (DNA): TGTGCCAGCAGCTTAGAACCTAGCCACTCCTACAATGAGCAGTTCTTC. It is translated as CASSLEPSHSYNEQFF.